This TCR beta chain is drawn from a study of monozygotic twins with inflammatory bowel disease. The CDR3 extends over 12 amino acids. CDR1 is GTSNPN and CDR2 is SVGIG in the germline V gene (reference sequence). TCRdb re-analyzed the 5' RACE reads; it lists each CDR3 protein once, without DNA. This repertoire includes approximately 420,000 distinct CDR3 sequences. Sample: blood. The clonotype originates from a human donor with ulcerative colitis or Crohn's disease, or a healthy co-twin of an affected twin (not recorded which). The chain carries TRBV30 and TRBJ2-3. This CDR3 is CAFQNEHTQEYF.